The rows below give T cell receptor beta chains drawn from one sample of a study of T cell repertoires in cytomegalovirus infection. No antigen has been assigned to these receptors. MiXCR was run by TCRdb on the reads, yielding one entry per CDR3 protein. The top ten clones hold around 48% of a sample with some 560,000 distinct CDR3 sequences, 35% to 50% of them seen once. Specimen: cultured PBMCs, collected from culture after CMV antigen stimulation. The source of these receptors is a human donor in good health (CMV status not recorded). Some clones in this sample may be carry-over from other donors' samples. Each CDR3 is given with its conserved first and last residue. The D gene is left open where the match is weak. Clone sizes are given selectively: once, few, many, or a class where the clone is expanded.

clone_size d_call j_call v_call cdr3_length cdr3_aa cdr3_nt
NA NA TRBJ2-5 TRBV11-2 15 CASSLEYSGQETQYF TGTGCCAGCAGCTTAGAATACTCGGGCCAAGAGACCCAGTACTTC
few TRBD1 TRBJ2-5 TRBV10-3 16 CAISGTGDGPQETQYF TGTGCCATCTCCGGGACAGGAGATGGGCCCCAAGAGACCCAGTACTTC
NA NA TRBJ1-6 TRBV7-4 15 CASSPSGGGNSPLHF TGTGCCAGCAGTCCTTCGGGAGGGGGGAATTCACCCCTCCACTTT
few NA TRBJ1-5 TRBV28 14 CASSVTGATQPQHF TGTGCCAGCAGTGTGACCGGGGCCACTCAGCCCCAGCATTTT
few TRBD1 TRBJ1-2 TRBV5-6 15 CASSALPGTVDGYTF TGTGCCAGCAGCGCACTACCCGGGACAGTGGATGGCTACACCTTC
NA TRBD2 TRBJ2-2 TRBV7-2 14 CASESGGNTGELFF TGTGCCAGCGAAAGCGGGGGTAACACCGGGGAGCTGTTTTTT
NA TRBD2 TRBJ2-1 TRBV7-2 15 CASSRAGDSYNEQFF TGTGCCAGCAGCCGAGCGGGAGATTCCTACAATGAGCAGTTCTTC
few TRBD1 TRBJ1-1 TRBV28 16 CASSGRQGDMNTEAFF TGTGCCAGCAGCGGACGACAGGGAGATATGAACACTGAAGCTTTCTTT
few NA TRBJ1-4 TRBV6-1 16 CASSEVWGRTNEKLFF TGTGCCAGCAGTGAAGTATGGGGGAGGACTAATGAAAAACTGTTTTTT
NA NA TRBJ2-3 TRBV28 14 CASRRTATTDTQYF TGTGCCAGCAGACGGACGGCTACCACAGATACGCAGTATTTT
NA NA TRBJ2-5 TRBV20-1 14 CSASIPGQQETQYF TGCAGTGCTAGTATTCCGGGACAACAAGAGACCCAGTACTTC
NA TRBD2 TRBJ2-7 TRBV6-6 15 CASSSPGGVSYEQYF TGTGCCAGCAGCTCTCCCGGGGGGGTTTCCTACGAGCAGTACTTC
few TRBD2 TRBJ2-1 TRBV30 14 CAWLTSGSRNEQFF TGTGCCTGGTTAACTAGCGGGAGTCGGAATGAGCAGTTCTTC
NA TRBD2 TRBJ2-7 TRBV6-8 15 CASSYILAGGSEQYF TGTGCCAGCAGTTACATCTTAGCGGGGGGGAGCGAGCAGTACTTC
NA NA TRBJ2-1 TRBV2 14 CASGRMSSYNEQFF TGTGCCAGCGGAAGAATGAGCTCCTACAATGAGCAGTTCTTC
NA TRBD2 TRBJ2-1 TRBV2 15 CASSGLAGVPDEQFF TGTGCCAGCAGTGGTCTGGCGGGAGTGCCAGATGAGCAGTTCTTC
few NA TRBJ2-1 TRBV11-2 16 CASSPPDRGGRYEQFF TGTGCCAGCAGCCCGCCGGACAGGGGCGGGAGGTATGAGCAGTTCTTC
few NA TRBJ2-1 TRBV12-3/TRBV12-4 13 CASSSGERNEQFF TGTGCCAGCAGTTCAGGCGAGAGAAATGAGCAGTTCTTC
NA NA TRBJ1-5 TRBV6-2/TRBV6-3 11 CASPHNQPQHF TGTGCCAGCCCCCACAATCAGCCCCAGCATTTT
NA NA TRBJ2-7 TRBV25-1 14 CASSSLRGGYEQYF TGTGCCAGCAGTAGTCTACGAGGAGGCTACGAGCAGTACTTC
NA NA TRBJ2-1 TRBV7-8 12 CASSNSLIAQFF TGTGCCAGCAGCAACTCGTTGATAGCCCAGTTCTTC
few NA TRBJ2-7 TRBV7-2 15 CASSLGPFADYEQYF TGTGCCAGCAGCTTAGGGCCATTTGCGGACTACGAGCAGTACTTC
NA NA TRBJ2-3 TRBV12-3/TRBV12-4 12 CASSFVADTQYF TGTGCCAGCAGTTTCGTTGCGGATACGCAGTATTTT
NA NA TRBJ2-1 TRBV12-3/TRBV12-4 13 CASRGTSYNEQFF TGTGCCAGTCGGGGGACTTCCTACAATGAGCAGTTCTTC
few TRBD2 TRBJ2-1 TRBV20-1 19 CSATALGLAGISSYNEQFF TGCAGTGCTACAGCCTTGGGGCTAGCGGGAATTAGCTCCTACAATGAGCAGTTCTTC
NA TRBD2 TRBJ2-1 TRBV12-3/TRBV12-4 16 CASSLGLAGVGGEQFF TGTGCCAGCAGTTTAGGACTAGCGGGAGTGGGAGGTGAGCAGTTCTTC
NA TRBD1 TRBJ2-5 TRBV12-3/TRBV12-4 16 CASSPRQGGPQETQYF TGTGCCAGCAGTCCACGACAGGGTGGCCCCCAAGAGACCCAGTACTTC
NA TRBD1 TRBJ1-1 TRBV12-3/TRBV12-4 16 CASSLSSTGSNTEAFF TGTGCCAGCAGTTTATCGTCGACAGGGTCGAACACTGAAGCTTTCTTT
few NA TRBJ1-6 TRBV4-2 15 CASSQEGHHNSPLHF TGTGCCAGCAGCCAAGAGGGACACCATAATTCACCCCTCCACTTT
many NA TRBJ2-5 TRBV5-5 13 CASSLPGEETQYF TGTGCCAGCAGCTTACCGGGGGAAGAGACCCAGTACTTC